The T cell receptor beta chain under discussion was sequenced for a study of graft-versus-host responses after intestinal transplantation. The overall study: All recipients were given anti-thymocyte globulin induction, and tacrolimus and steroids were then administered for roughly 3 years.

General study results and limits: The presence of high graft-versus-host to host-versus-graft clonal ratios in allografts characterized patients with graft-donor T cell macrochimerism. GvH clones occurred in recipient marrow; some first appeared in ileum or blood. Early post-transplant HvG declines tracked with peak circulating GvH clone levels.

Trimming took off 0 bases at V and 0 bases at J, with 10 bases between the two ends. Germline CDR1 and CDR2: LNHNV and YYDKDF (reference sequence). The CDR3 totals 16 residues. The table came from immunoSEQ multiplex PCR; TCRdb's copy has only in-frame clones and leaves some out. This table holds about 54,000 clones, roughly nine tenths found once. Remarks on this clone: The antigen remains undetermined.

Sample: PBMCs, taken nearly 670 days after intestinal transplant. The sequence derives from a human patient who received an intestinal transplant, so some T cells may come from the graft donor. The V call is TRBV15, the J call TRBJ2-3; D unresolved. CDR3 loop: CATSRDRFLSTDTQYF. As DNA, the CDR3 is TGTGCCACCAGCAGAGATAGATTTTTAAGCACAGATACGCAGTATTTT.